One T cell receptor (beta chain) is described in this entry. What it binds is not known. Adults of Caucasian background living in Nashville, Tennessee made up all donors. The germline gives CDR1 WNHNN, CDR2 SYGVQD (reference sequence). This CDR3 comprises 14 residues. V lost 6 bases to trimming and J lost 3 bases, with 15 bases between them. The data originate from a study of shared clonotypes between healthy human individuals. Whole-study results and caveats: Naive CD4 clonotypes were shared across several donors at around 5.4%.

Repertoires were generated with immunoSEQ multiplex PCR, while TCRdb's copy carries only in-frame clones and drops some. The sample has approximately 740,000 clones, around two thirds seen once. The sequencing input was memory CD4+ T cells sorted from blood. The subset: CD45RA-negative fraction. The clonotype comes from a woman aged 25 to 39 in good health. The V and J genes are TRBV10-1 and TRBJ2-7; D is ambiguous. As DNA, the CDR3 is TGCGCCAGCAGCAAGACGGACGGAAGCTACGAGCAGTACTTC. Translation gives CASSKTDGSYEQYF.